A selection of T cell receptor beta chains follows, all from one sample in a study of T cell responses to AZD1222 COVID-19 vaccine. Data came from immunoSEQ multiplex PCR; TCRdb stores just in-frame clones and leaves some out. The sample includes some 180,000 clones, just under 95% of them seen just once. The starting material was peripheral blood, obtained 28 days after the second dose of the MenACWY control vaccine. The receptors were sampled from an adult who received the MenACWY meningococcal vaccine as a control. Both conserved end residues are part of each CDR3. A D gene is named only where the DNA matches it firmly. Size is omitted from some rows. Given values are once, few, many or a class for expanded clones.

12,TRBJ2-3,TRBV2,once,-,CASRQGTDTQYF,TGTGCCAGCAGGCAGGGAACAGATACGCAGTATTTT
15,TRBJ1-4,TRBV7-2,-,-,CASSFNRAPNEKLFF,TGTGCCAGCAGCTTCAACAGGGCACCTAATGAAAAACTGTTTTTT
15,TRBJ1-2,TRBV7-2,-,TRBD1,CASSTTGGDGYGYTF,TGTGCCAGCAGCACTACAGGGGGCGACGGCTATGGCTACACCTTC
12,TRBJ1-2,TRBV30,-,-,CAWSVRGYGYTF,TGTGCCTGGAGTGTACGAGGATATGGCTACACCTTC
15,TRBJ1-4,TRBV18,-,-,CASSPWGGADEKLFF,TGTGCCAGCTCACCCTGGGGGGGCGCGGATGAAAAACTGTTTTTT
14,TRBJ1-5,TRBV10-1,-,-,CASSPGHSNQPQHF,TGCGCCAGCAGTCCAGGGCATAGCAATCAGCCCCAGCATTTT
15,TRBJ1-2,TRBV5-1,-,-,CASSTGSTANYGYTF,TGCGCCAGCAGTACAGGATCCACGGCTAACTATGGCTACACCTTC
16,TRBJ2-3,TRBV7-9,-,-,CASSLSNGGGTDTQYF,TGTGCCAGCAGCTTGAGTAACGGGGGAGGCACAGATACGCAGTATTTT
15,TRBJ2-1,TRBV29-1,-,TRBD1,CSVVTGTGAYNEQFF,TGCAGCGTCGTTACCGGGACAGGGGCCTACAATGAGCAGTTCTTC
13,TRBJ1-1,TRBV28,-,-,CASSLQGHTEAFF,TGTGCCAGCAGTTTACAGGGTCACACTGAAGCTTTCTTT
14,TRBJ2-5,TRBV30,-,-,CAWRPSESQETQYF,TGTGCCTGGAGACCCTCTGAGTCCCAAGAGACCCAGTACTTC
18,TRBJ1-3,TRBV6-1,-,TRBD1,CASSEPGQGNTGGNTIYF,TGTGCCAGCAGTGAGCCGGGACAGGGGAACACTGGTGGAAACACCATATATTTT
12,TRBJ1-2,TRBV28,-,-,CASSLGGYGYTF,TGTGCCAGCAGTTTGGGGGGATATGGCTACACCTTC
14,TRBJ1-2,TRBV5-1,once,TRBD1,CASSLAQGAGGYTF,TGCGCCAGCAGCTTGGCACAGGGGGCTGGTGGCTACACCTTC
14,TRBJ1-5,TRBV30,-,-,CAWSVGAGDQPQHF,TGTGCCTGGAGTGTGGGGGCAGGGGATCAGCCCCAGCATTTT
15,TRBJ1-5,TRBV4-2,-,-,CASSQGGGSGQPQHF,TGTGCCAGCAGCCAAGGCGGTGGCAGTGGTCAGCCCCAGCATTTT
15,TRBJ2-1,TRBV11-2,few,-,CASSLGHGEYNEQFF,TGTGCCAGCAGCTTAGGACATGGGGAGTACAATGAGCAGTTCTTC
15,TRBJ1-1,TRBV11-1,-,-,CASTQRWRGPTEAFF,TGTGCCAGCACCCAACGCTGGCGGGGGCCCACTGAAGCTTTCTTT
15,TRBJ2-7,TRBV7-9,-,-,CASSLVGPSIYEQYF,TGTGCCAGCAGCTTAGTAGGGCCCTCTATCTACGAGCAGTACTTC
18,TRBJ2-2,TRBV5-1,-,TRBD2,CASSSGLAGASNTGELFF,TGCGCCAGCAGCTCGGGACTAGCGGGGGCCTCGAACACCGGGGAGCTGTTTTTT
16,TRBJ1-1,TRBV14,-,TRBD1,CASSRGDRTYNTEAFF,TGTGCCAGCAGCCGAGGGGACAGAACCTATAACACTGAAGCTTTCTTT
15,TRBJ2-7,TRBV15,-,-,CATSGGRGVTYEQYF,TGTGCCACCAGCGGGGGTAGGGGGGTAACCTACGAGCAGTACTTC
12,TRBJ2-7,TRBV19,-,TRBD2,CAAGDSYYEQYF,TGTGCCGCGGGGGACTCTTACTACGAGCAGTACTTC
16,TRBJ1-5,TRBV6-6,-,TRBD1,CASSSPGQGAGQPQHF,TGTGCCAGCAGTTCCCCGGGACAGGGGGCGGGTCAGCCCCAGCATTTT
16,TRBJ1-2,TRBV28,-,TRBD1,CASSLTGRLGNYGYTF,TGTGCCAGCAGTTTGACAGGGAGGCTGGGGAACTATGGCTACACCTTC
15,TRBJ1-4,TRBV5-1,-,-,CASSEQGIANEKLFF,TGCGCCAGCAGCGAGCAGGGTATCGCTAATGAAAAACTGTTTTTT
14,TRBJ1-4,TRBV2,-,-,CASSFGPQNEKLFF,TGTGCCAGCAGTTTCGGGCCACAAAATGAAAAACTGTTTTTT
15,TRBJ1-3,TRBV7-2,-,-,CASSFGGPSRNTIYF,TGTGCCAGCAGCTTCGGAGGACCTTCACGAAACACCATATATTTT
13,TRBJ1-2,TRBV11-1,-,-,CASSLATGIGYTF,TGTGCCAGCAGCTTAGCGACGGGGATTGGCTACACCTTC
13,TRBJ1-4,TRBV7-9,-,-,CASSGRAYEKLFF,TGTGCCAGCAGTGGCAGAGCCTATGAAAAACTGTTTTTT
17,TRBJ2-1,TRBV23-1,-,-,CASSQVIWGGPSREQFF,TGCGCCAGCAGTCAGGTGATTTGGGGGGGCCCGAGCCGTGAGCAGTTCTTC
16,TRBJ1-2,TRBV6-4,-,-,CASSPSQGESVYGYTF,TGTGCCAGCAGTCCGTCACAGGGAGAATCCGTCTATGGCTACACCTTC
13,TRBJ2-2,TRBV28,-,-,CASSLGGIGELFF,TGTGCCAGCAGTTTAGGGGGCATCGGGGAGCTGTTTTTT
15,TRBJ1-5,TRBV6-2/TRBV6-3,-,TRBD1,CASSHGTGGNQPQHF,TGTGCCAGCAGCCACGGGACAGGGGGTAATCAGCCCCAGCATTTT
14,TRBJ1-3,TRBV18,-,TRBD1,CASSPDRAGNTIYF,TGTGCCAGCTCACCTGACAGGGCTGGAAACACCATATATTTT
15,TRBJ2-2,TRBV6-5,-,TRBD1,CASRVDRERTGELFF,TGTGCCAGCAGGGTCGACAGGGAACGGACCGGGGAGCTGTTTTTT
15,TRBJ1-5,TRBV6-5,-,-,CASSYSTAGNQPQHF,TGTGCCAGCAGTTACTCCACTGCAGGCAATCAGCCCCAGCATTTT
13,TRBJ1-3,TRBV29-1,-,-,CSVARNSGNTIYF,TGCAGCGTCGCCAGGAACTCTGGAAACACCATATATTTT
16,TRBJ2-5,TRBV4-1,-,-,CASSLGTASLQETQYF,TGCGCCAGCAGCCTCGGGACGGCCAGCTTACAAGAGACCCAGTACTTC
15,TRBJ1-2,TRBV19,-,-,CASSISNSRNYGYTF,TGTGCCAGTAGTATAAGCAACAGCCGTAACTATGGCTACACCTTC
15,TRBJ2-2,TRBV3-1/TRBV3-2,-,-,CASSLGTGRRGELFF,TGTGCCAGCAGCCTCGGGACTGGGCGACGCGGGGAGCTGTTTTTT
14,TRBJ1-1,TRBV11-2,-,-,CASSLGSVNTEAFF,TGTGCCAGCAGCTTAGGGTCGGTGAACACTGAAGCTTTCTTT
13,TRBJ2-7,TRBV12-3/TRBV12-4,-,-,CASSFGIRYEQYF,TGTGCCAGCAGTTTCGGAATACGTTACGAGCAGTACTTC
12,TRBJ2-4,TRBV28,-,-,CASSYRRDSRSF,TGTGCCAGCAGTTACCGCCGGGATTCGAGGAGCTTC
14,TRBJ1-2,TRBV19,-,TRBD1,CASRPRQGSYGYTF,TGTGCCAGTAGGCCCCGACAGGGGAGCTATGGCTACACCTTC
14,TRBJ1-2,TRBV6-2/TRBV6-3,few,-,CASSSQAPEGWYTF,TGTGCCAGCAGTTCGCAGGCCCCTGAGGGGTGGTACACCTTC